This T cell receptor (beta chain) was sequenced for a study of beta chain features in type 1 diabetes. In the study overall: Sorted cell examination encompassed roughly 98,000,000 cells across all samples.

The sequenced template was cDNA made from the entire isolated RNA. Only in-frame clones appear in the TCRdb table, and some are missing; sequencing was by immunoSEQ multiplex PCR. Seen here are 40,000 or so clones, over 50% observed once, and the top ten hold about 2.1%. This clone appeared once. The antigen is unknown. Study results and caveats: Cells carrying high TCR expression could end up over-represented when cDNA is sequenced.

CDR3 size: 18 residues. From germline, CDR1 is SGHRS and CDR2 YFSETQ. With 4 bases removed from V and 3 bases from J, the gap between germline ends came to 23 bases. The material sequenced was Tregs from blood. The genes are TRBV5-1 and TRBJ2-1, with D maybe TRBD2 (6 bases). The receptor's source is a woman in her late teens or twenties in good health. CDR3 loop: CASSVRPGTGLLYNEQFF. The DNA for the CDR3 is TGCGCCAGCAGCGTTCGCCCCGGGACTGGGCTCCTCTACAATGAGCAGTTCTTC.